In its sample, the clone carrying this T cell receptor beta chain was seen once. These data originate in a study of blood T cell repertoires in COVID-19. Germline CDR1 is MDHEN and CDR2 is SYDVKM. This CDR3 has 14 residues. Trimming removed 3 bases at V and 4 bases at J, with 12 bases between. Measured with immunoSEQ multiplex PCR; TCRdb has only the in-frame clones, and not every one. The sample yields roughly 240,000 clones, more than 75% seen once. This chain joins TRBV28 and TRBJ1-2; a possible D gene is TRBD1 (6 bases). The source of this sequence is a woman between 45 and 65 years old who had recovered from COVID-19. Input material: PBMCs or T cells enriched from blood (not recorded which). CDR3: CASSLGGAFYGYTF. CDR3 bases: TGTGCCAGCAGTTTGGGGGGGGCCTTCTATGGCTACACCTTC.